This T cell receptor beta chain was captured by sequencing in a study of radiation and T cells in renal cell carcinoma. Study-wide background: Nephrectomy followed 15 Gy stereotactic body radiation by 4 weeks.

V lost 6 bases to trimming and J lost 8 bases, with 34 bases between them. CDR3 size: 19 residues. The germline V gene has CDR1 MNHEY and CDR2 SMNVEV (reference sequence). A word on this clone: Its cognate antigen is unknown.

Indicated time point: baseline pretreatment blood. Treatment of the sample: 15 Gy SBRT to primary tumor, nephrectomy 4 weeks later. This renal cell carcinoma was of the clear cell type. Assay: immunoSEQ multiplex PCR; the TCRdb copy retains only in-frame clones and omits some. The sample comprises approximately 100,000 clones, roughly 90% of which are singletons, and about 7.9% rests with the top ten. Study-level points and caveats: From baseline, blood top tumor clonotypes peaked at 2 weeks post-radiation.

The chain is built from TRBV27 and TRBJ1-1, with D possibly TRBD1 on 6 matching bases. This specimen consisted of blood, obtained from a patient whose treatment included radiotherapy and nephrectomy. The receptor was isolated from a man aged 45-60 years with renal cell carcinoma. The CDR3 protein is CASSPRVSRGEPIRGEAFF. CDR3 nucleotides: TGTGCCAGCAGCCCCAGGGTTTCTCGGGGCGAACCAATCAGGGGAGAAGCTTTCTTT.